The rows below give T cell receptor beta chains drawn from one sample of a study of OX40 agonist ivuxolimab in advanced cancers. Libraries were prepared by immunoSEQ multiplex PCR; TCRdb keeps only in-frame clonotypes and omits some of them. The sample includes 66,000 or so clones, approximately 90% of them seen just once. Sequencing was performed on CD4+ or CD8+ T cells sorted from blood, taken in a trial of the OX40 agonist ivuxolimab. These receptors originate from an adult with an advanced solid tumor such as melanoma, head and neck, liver or kidney cancer. The CDR3 runs from the conserved cysteine through the conserved F or W.

length: 18
J: TRBJ2-7
V: TRBV28
CDR3: CASSLSGGVVTPPYEQYF

length: 15
J: TRBJ2-3
V: TRBV29-1
CDR3: CSVEAGLAGGNTQYF

length: 16
J: TRBJ1-4
V: TRBV23-1
CDR3: CASSQSWQEANEKLFF

length: 15
J: TRBJ1-5
V: TRBV27
CDR3: CASSLVTGSNQPQHF

length: 11
J: TRBJ2-1
V: TRBV6-1
CDR3: CASSAYEEQFF

length: 14
J: TRBJ2-5
V: TRBV5-6
CDR3: CASSFFWTGETQYF

length: 21
J: TRBJ2-3
V: TRBV9
CDR3: CASSTSPPGLAGQSATDTQYF

length: 14
J: TRBJ2-7
V: TRBV28
CDR3: CASTRGDKTYEQYF

length: 15
J: TRBJ1-5
V: TRBV7-2
CDR3: CASSLELRKNQPQHF

length: 13
J: TRBJ2-5
V: TRBV28
CDR3: CASSLTGAETQYF

length: 16
J: TRBJ2-5
V: TRBV11-2
CDR3: CASSLGGTTYQETQYF

length: 12
J: TRBJ2-7
V: TRBV6-5
CDR3: CASNTARSEQYF

length: 13
J: TRBJ2-4
V: TRBV11-2
CDR3: CASSSGTSNIQYF

length: 15
J: TRBJ2-7
V: TRBV10-3
CDR3: CAISATTAGLDEQYF

length: 13
J: TRBJ2-6
V: TRBV7-6
CDR3: CASSLVLGNVLTF

length: 19
J: TRBJ2-6
V: TRBV4-3
CDR3: CASSQDLRDRGGGANVLTF

length: 16
J: TRBJ2-2
V: TRBV5-1
CDR3: CASSLATRGDTGELFF

length: 10
J: TRBJ2-1
V: TRBV19
CDR3: CASSGNEQFF

length: 15
J: TRBJ1-5
V: TRBV19
CDR3: CASSMGQGGYQPQHF

length: 14
J: TRBJ2-7
V: TRBV5-6
CDR3: CASSLGSGIYEQYF

length: 14
J: TRBJ2-4
V: TRBV7-9
CDR3: CASSLRGGMDIQYF

length: 14
J: TRBJ2-5
V: TRBV11-2
CDR3: CASSPLEFRETQYF

length: 15
J: TRBJ1-1
V: TRBV7-2
CDR3: CASSRSRVMNTEAFF

length: 16
J: TRBJ1-3
V: TRBV9
CDR3: CASSVAGAGVGNTIYF

length: 16
J: TRBJ1-1
V: TRBV7-9
CDR3: CASSPREGRANTEAFF

length: 14
J: TRBJ1-2
V: TRBV6-6
CDR3: CASSYGPGQYGYTF

length: 14
J: TRBJ2-2
V: TRBV27
CDR3: CASSFAGAVGELFF

length: 15
J: TRBJ2-7
V: TRBV5-1
CDR3: CASSPVSGASYEQYF

length: 17
J: TRBJ2-5
V: TRBV5-1
CDR3: CASSLDRTGGSSETQYF

length: 14
J: TRBJ1-4
V: TRBV6-1
CDR3: CASSDAGANEKLFF

length: 14
J: TRBJ2-7
V: TRBV6-5
CDR3: CASSYSRQFYEQYF

length: 16
J: TRBJ1-2
V: TRBV28
CDR3: CASSTAGRAPVYGYTF

length: 15
J: TRBJ1-1
V: TRBV6-1
CDR3: CASTLRELVNTEAFF

length: 18
J: TRBJ2-5
V: TRBV19
CDR3: CASSRDHSSGRARETQYF

length: 12
J: TRBJ1-1
V: TRBV10-3
CDR3: CAMGEQGARAFF

length: 16
J: TRBJ1-2
V: TRBV5-1
CDR3: CASSLDGLVFNYGYTF

length: 16
J: TRBJ1-3
V: TRBV4-1
CDR3: CASSQDLAISGNTIYF

length: 18
J: TRBJ1-1
V: TRBV10-3
CDR3: CAISEQSGGFGMNTEAFF

length: 15
J: TRBJ2-7
V: TRBV18
CDR3: CASSPGSEENYEQYF

length: 14
J: TRBJ1-1
V: TRBV7-3
CDR3: CASSLQGEGTEAFF

length: 14
J: TRBJ1-2
V: TRBV27
CDR3: CASSFKEGTYGYTF

length: 16
J: TRBJ2-7
V: TRBV18
CDR3: CASSPSSNNLRDEQYF

length: 13
J: TRBJ1-1
V: TRBV27
CDR3: CASIRQGYTEAFF

length: 14
J: TRBJ1-2
V: TRBV18
CDR3: CASSLDGQNYGYTF

length: 13
J: TRBJ1-4
V: TRBV7-9
CDR3: CASSLSLGEKLFF

length: 14
J: TRBJ2-1
V: TRBV7-2
CDR3: CASSLRELLNEQFF